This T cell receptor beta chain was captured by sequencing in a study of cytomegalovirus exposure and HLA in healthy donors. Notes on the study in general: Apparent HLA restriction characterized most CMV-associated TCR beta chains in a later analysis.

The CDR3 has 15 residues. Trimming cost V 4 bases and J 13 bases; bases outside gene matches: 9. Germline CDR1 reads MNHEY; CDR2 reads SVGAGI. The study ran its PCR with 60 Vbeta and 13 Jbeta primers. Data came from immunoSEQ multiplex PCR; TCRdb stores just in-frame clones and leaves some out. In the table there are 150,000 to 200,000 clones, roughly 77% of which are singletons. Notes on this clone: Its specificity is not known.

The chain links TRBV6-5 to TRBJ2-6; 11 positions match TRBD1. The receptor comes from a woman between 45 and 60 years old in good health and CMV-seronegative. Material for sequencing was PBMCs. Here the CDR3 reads CASSSDRGLRRVLTF. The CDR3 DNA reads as TGTGCCAGCAGTTCGGACAGGGGGCTTCGGCGGGTCCTGACTTTC.